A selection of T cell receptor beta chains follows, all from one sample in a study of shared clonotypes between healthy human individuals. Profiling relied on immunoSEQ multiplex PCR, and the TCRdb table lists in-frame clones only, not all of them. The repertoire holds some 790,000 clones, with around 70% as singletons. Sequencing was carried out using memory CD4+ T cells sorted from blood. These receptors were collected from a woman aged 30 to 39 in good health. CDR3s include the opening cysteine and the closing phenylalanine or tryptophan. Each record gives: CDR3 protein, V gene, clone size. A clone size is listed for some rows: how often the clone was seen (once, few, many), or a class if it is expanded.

CASSMTEDYQPQHF,TRBV19,few
CASSVQSMNTEAFF,TRBV5-1,-
CASRQGTTTQQYF,TRBV18,-
CASREGQGQPQHF,TRBV10-2,-
CASSFSLAGEREQYF,TRBV28,once
CASSPEAGWTNEQFF,TRBV18,-
CASSLRGENTEAFF,TRBV5-1,-
CASSLYRVTEAFF,TRBV28,-
CASSQATPPEAFF,TRBV4-1,-
CASSRAGGGQETQYF,TRBV10-2,-
CASSIVGTGSYEQYF,TRBV19,-
CSVGGQGGLSGYTF,TRBV29-1,-
CASSRQVPEQFF,TRBV28,-
CASSIRGGQPQHF,TRBV27,-
CAWSVPGAGETETQYF,TRBV30,once
CASTAKETQYF,TRBV2,-